This TCR beta chain was recovered during a study of PD-1 blockade in classical Hodgkin lymphoma. As concerns this clone: Antigen unknown.

Every patient experienced relapse after autologous stem cell transplantation, and brentuximab vedotin exposure varied. In germline, CDR1 is MNHNS, CDR2 SASEGT. This CDR3 has 14 amino acids. The V gene lost 3 bases and the J gene lost 2 bases, with 10 bases spanning the gap. Generated by immunoSEQ multiplex PCR, the TCRdb table keeps only in-frame clones and is missing some. This sample carries approximately 60,000 clones, around 88% of them seen once, and the ten largest clones take around 12%. The study, taken as a whole, reports: Exclusion covered patients beginning nivolumab under 1 year post-ASCT. Baseline TCR diversity was reportedly lower in newly diagnosed patients than healthy donors.

The sequencing used peripheral blood mononuclear cells (PBMCs), collected at baseline. The chain joins TRBV6-1 to TRBJ2-5; D may correspond to TRBD1 or TRBD2 (5 bases each). The TCR comes from a human donor with classical Hodgkin lymphoma. Here the CDR3 DNA reads TGTGCCAGCAGTGAGTGGGACGGTCAAGAGACCCAGTACTTC. Its translation is CASSEWDGQETQYF.